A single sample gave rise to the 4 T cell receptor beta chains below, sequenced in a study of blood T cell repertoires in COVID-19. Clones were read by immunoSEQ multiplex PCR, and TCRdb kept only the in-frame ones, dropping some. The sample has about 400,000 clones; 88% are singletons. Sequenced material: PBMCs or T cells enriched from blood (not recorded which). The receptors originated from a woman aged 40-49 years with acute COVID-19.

The CDR3 DNA is TGTGCCAGTAGTATATATAGGACTAGGTTCAACGAGCAGTACTTC. Translating gives CASSIYRTRFNEQYF. The chain links TRBV19 to TRBJ2-7; 7 positions agree with TRBD2. From germline, CDR1 is LNHDA and CDR2 SQIVND (reference sequence). J lost 5 bases, V lost 2 bases, and 9 bases had no gene match. CDR3 length: 15 amino acids.

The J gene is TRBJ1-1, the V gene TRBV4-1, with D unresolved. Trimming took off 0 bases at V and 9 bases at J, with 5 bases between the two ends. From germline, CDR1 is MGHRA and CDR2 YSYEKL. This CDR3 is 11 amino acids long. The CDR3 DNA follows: TGCGCCAGCAGCCAAGAAAGCCAAGCTTTCTTT. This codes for CASSQESQAFF.

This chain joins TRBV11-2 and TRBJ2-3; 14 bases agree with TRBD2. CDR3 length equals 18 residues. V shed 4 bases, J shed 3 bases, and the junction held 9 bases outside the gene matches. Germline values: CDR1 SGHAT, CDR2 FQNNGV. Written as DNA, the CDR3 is TGTGCCAGCAGCTCCCCGAGACTAGCGGGGGGGCGGACAGATACGCAGTATTTT. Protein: CASSSPRLAGGRTDTQYF.

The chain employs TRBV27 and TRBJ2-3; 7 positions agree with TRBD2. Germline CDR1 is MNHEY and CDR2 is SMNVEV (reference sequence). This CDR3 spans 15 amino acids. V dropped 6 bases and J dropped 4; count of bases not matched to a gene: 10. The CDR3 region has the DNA TGTGCCAGCAGCCCAACGCGCCTAGCGGCAGATACGCAGTATTTT. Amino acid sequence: CASSPTRLAADTQYF.